This T cell receptor (beta chain) came from a study of T cell changes during pregnancy in multiple sclerosis. The V end was cut by 1 base, the J end by 1 base, with 11 bases between. The CDR3 contains 15 residues. From germline, CDR1 is MNHNS and CDR2 SASEGT. Profiling relied on immunoSEQ multiplex PCR, and the TCRdb table lists in-frame clones only, not all of them. The profile shows around 32,000 clones, roughly 86% of them singletons. The chain recombines TRBV6-1 with TRBJ2-7, with a weak D call TRBD1 (6 bases). This sample comprised CD8+ T cells from peripheral blood mononuclear cells, obtained before pregnancy. This receptor was taken from a female donor with multiple sclerosis, enrolled in a pregnancy study. The CDR3 region has the DNA TGTGCCAGCAGTGAAGTTGGGGGCGGGTCCTACGAGCAGTACTTC. This encodes CASSEVGGGSYEQYF.